The clone carrying this T cell receptor (beta chain) was counted many times. The antigen is not known. The CDR3 consists of 16 residues. The germline gives CDR1 MDHEN, CDR2 SYDVKM. Trimming took 5 bases from V and 2 from J; bases not matched to a gene: 7. This specimen comes from a study of T cells in Graves' hyperthyroidism and ophthalmopathy. It was uncontrolled infection, other autoimmune disease, pregnancy or lactation that excluded patients. RNA transcripts yielded amplified TCR beta CDR3 regions. HTBI primers were used for first-round RT-PCR of the TCR CDR3. From the multiplex PCR reads, TCRdb called clonotypes with MiXCR, one entry per CDR3 protein. The data contain under 400,000 distinct CDR3 sequences, about 25% of them singletons. General study points: Researchers found most expanded thyroid clonotypes above 0.001 in blood as well. By a 13 V-J model, ophthalmopathy was set apart from stable hyperthyroidism.

The specimen sequenced was blood. This chain uses TRBV28 with TRBJ2-1; 9 bases agree with TRBD2. The sequence came from a man aged 50 to 60 with Graves' hyperthyroidism. CDR3 amino acids: CASSRRPSGAYNEQFF. The CDR3 nucleotides are TGTGCCAGCAGTCGCCGCCCTAGCGGGGCCTACAATGAGCAGTTCTTC.